The 21 T cell receptor beta chains below all came from one sample that was sequenced in a study of CD8 T cells in ankylosing spondylitis. General study results and limits: Among TCR beta sequences, a motif of about 8 highly homologous variants appeared characteristic of ankylosing spondylitis blood.

TCRdb reanalysed the 5' RACE reads using MiXCR and keeps one entry per CDR3 protein. The data hold under 950,000 distinct CDR3 sequences, with around 17% observed a single time. Their antigens are not known. The sequenced sample consisted of blood, either unsorted or a sorted T cell fraction (not recorded which). Receptor source: a male donor with ankylosing spondylitis.

This clonotype was seen more than once but under ten times. This chain joins TRBV9 and TRBJ2-2; 9 positions agree with TRBD1. The CDR3 spans 15 residues. V shed 0 bases and J 5 bases; nucleotides not matched to a gene: 2. Germline values: CDR1 SGDLS, CDR2 YYNGEE. The CDR3 region is CASSVVGTGTGELFF. The CDR3 region has the DNA TGTGCCAGCAGCGTAGTTGGGACAGGGACCGGGGAGCTGTTTTTT.

This chain uses TRBV20-1 with TRBJ2-3; D not certain. Trimming took off 2 bases at V and 2 bases at J, with 8 bases between the two ends. In germline, CDR1 is DFQATT, CDR2 SNEGSKA (reference sequence). This CDR3 comprises 13 residues. The CDR3: CSARQRATDTQYF. The CDR3 DNA reads TGCAGTGCTAGACAGCGCGCCACAGATACGCAGTATTTT.

The genes are TRBV12-3 or TRBV12-4 and TRBJ1-4; no definite D call. The CDR3 covers 12 residues. Trimming left V 6 bases short and J 8 bases short, with 10 bases between. CDR3 DNA sequence: TGTGCCAGCAGGTACAGAGGGGAAAAACTGTTTTTT. This gives the protein CASRYRGEKLFF.

The rearrangement links TRBV28 to TRBJ1-6; tentative D call: TRBD1 (5 bases). The germline V and J ends were trimmed by 9 bases and 9 bases, with 27 bases remaining between them. This CDR3 is built from 17 residues. Germline V gene lookup returns CDR1 MDHEN and CDR2 SYDVKM. The CDR3 DNA is TGTGCCAGGACCGGGATCCCGGGGGGTGTAGCGATTTCACCCCTCCACTTT. This encodes CARTGIPGGVAISPLHF.

This clonotype was detected only once. CDR3 amino acids: CASSQGGPLYEQYF. In DNA form, the CDR3 reads TGCGCCAGCAGCCAAGGGGGGCCCCTCTACGAGCAGTACTTC. The chain combines TRBV4-1 with TRBJ2-7; possible D gene TRBD1, 6 bases. CDR3 size: 14 residues. The germline gives CDR1 MGHRA, CDR2 YSYEKL. Between the trimmed V and J ends, which lost 1 base and 3 bases, there was a span of 10 bases.

CDR3 region: CASSFSHLQPQHF. In nucleotides, the CDR3 is TGTGCCAGCAGTTTCTCCCATCTCCAGCCCCAGCATTTT. The chain links TRBV12-3 or TRBV12-4 to TRBJ1-5; D gene uncertain. The CDR3 covers 13 residues. V lost 3 bases and J 7 bases, leaving 10 bases between the germline ends.

The chain links TRBV12-3 or TRBV12-4 to TRBJ1-5; 8 nucleotides match TRBD1. Unmatched junction bases numbered 6, after V lost 1 base and J lost 7 bases. This CDR3 is 15 amino acids long. The CDR3, as DNA: TGTGCCAGCAGTTTAGTTACAGGGGGGGGCCAGCCCCAGCATTTT. Protein product: CASSLVTGGGQPQHF.

This clonotype has only a few counts. The rearrangement joins TRBV6-1 to TRBJ2-1; D gene uncertain. V gave up 2 bases and J gave up 7 bases, with 12 bases separating them. Germline V gene lookup returns CDR1 MNHNS and CDR2 SASEGT. This CDR3 is 14 amino acids long. CDR3 nucleotides: TGTGCCAGCAGTGAATTACGGACCTGGAATGAGCAGTTCTTC. Translation gives CASSELRTWNEQFF.

V is TRBV10-1 and J is TRBJ2-7; TRBD1 matches 8 bases. This CDR3 contains 13 residues. Germline CDR1 reads WNHNN; CDR2 reads SYGVQD (reference sequence). V lost 3 bases and J lost 6; bases outside the gene matches: 4. The CDR3 loop is CASSDPDRAEQYF. The CDR3, as DNA: TGCGCCAGCAGTGACCCGGACAGGGCCGAGCAGTACTTC.

The V and J genes are TRBV7-9 and TRBJ2-1, with a possible D match to TRBD1 (6 bases). The CDR3 consists of 15 residues. Looked up from germline, CDR1 is SEHNR and CDR2 is FQNEAQ (reference sequence). V was clipped by 4 bases and J by 7 bases, with 17 bases between them. CDR3 bases: TGTGCCAGCAGCTCTCGGGACAACAAGGGGAATGAGCAGTTCTTC. This encodes CASSSRDNKGNEQFF.

The rearrangement joins TRBV5-5 to TRBJ1-4, with D uncertain. The V and J ends lost 2 bases and 4 bases respectively, with 6 bases between them. The CDR3 spans 13 residues. Germline V gene data show CDR1 as SGHKS and CDR2 as YYEKEE (reference sequence). CDR3 region: CASSLGHNEKLFF. DNA for the CDR3: TGTGCCAGCAGCTTAGGCCATAATGAAAAACTGTTTTTT.

This clonotype was counted only a few times. The CDR3 loop reads CASSPSVRGETQYF. CDR3 DNA sequence: TGTGCCAGCAGTCCATCAGTAAGGGGTGAGACCCAGTACTTC. The rearrangement joins TRBV27 to TRBJ2-5; D is possibly TRBD1 (5 bases). Germline values: CDR1 MNHEY, CDR2 SMNVEV (reference sequence). V lost 5 bases, J lost 5 bases, and 15 bases lay in between. The CDR3 loop spans 14 amino acids.

The gene calls are TRBV11-2 and TRBJ2-7; 7 bases fit TRBD1. This CDR3 spans 15 amino acids. The V segment lost 0 bases and the J segment 3 bases; nucleotides outside the gene matches: 5. The germline V gene has CDR1 SGHAT and CDR2 FQNNGV. Here the CDR3 DNA reads TGTGCCAGCAGCTTAGAAGGGGGCGCGCACTACGAGCAGTACTTC. Translating gives CASSLEGGAHYEQYF.

As to this clonotype: Sequence at one end of the junction differs from germline and may be a read error. The chain couples TRBV7-3 to TRBJ1-2; weak D call: TRBD1 (5 bases). Germline CDR1 is SGHTA and CDR2 is FQGTGA. The CDR3 has 13 residues. This CDR3 reads CASSLSGTYGYAF. CDR3 in DNA: TGTGCCAGCAGCTTATCTGGGACCTATGGCTACGCCTTC.

The rearrangement joins TRBV5-1 to TRBJ1-1; 7 bases align to TRBD1. The CDR3 loop spans 15 amino acids. CDR1 SGHRS and CDR2 YFSETQ come from the germline V gene. Trimming removed 3 bases from V and 5 bases from J; junction bases left unmatched: 10. The CDR3 region has the DNA TGCGCCAGCAGCTCGACTATATCAGGGGGGACTGAAGCTTTCTTT. Its protein product is CASSSTISGGTEAFF. Looking up the rest from reference TRBV5-1 and TRBJ1-1 gives the full variable domain: KAGVTQTPRYLIKTRGQQVTLSCSPISGHRSVSWYQQTPGQGLQFLFEYFSETQRNKGNFPGRFSGRQFSNSRSEMNVSTLELGDSALYLCASSSTISGGTEAFFGQGTRLTVV.

Here the CDR3 reads CASSHGTVSSTEAFF. The CDR3 region has the DNA TGTGCCAGCAGCCACGGGACAGTCTCGAGCACTGAAGCTTTCTTT. The rearrangement uses TRBV7-9 and TRBJ1-1; 7 bases map to TRBD1. This CDR3 contains 15 residues. From germline, CDR1 is SEHNR and CDR2 FQNEAQ (reference sequence). Unmatched junction bases numbered 10, after V lost 5 bases and J lost 4 bases.

This clonotype was recorded many times. The chain uses TRBV7-2 and TRBJ2-5; 12 nucleotides align to TRBD2. J was trimmed by 4 bases and V by 5 bases; bases with no gene match: 2. Germline CDR1 and CDR2: SGHTA and FQGNSA. The CDR3 has 14 residues. The CDR3 DNA reads as TGTGCCAGCAGCCGGGGACTAGCGGGAGAGACCCAGTACTTC. It translates to CASSRGLAGETQYF.

This clonotype was detected a few times. The rearrangement joins TRBV6-1 to TRBJ2-1; 10 positions match TRBD1. The CDR3 length is 14 residues. Germline V gene data show CDR1 as MNHNS and CDR2 as SASEGT. Losses at the gene ends were 9 bases for V and 10 bases for J; bases not matched to a gene: 12. CDR3 DNA: TGTGCCAGAAGAGCCGGGACAGGGGCGGGAGAGCAGTTCTTC. It codes for CARRAGTGAGEQFF.

This clonotype was seen only a few times. V and J are TRBV9 and TRBJ1-1, with unresolved D. The V end lost 1 base, the J end lost 3 bases, and 7 bases lay between the germline ends. The germline V gene encodes CDR1 SGDLS and CDR2 YYNGEE. This CDR3 comprises 13 residues. The CDR3 DNA reads as TGTGCCAGCAGCGTATCCCCTGACACTGAAGCTTTCTTT. Its protein product is CASSVSPDTEAFF.

This clonotype showed up just once. The CDR3, as DNA: TGCGCCAGCAGCACAGGACAGGGAGAGTCAAATCAGCCCCAGCATTTT. Encoded protein: CASSTGQGESNQPQHF. This sequence joins TRBV4-1 and TRBJ1-5, with TRBD1 matching over 8 bases. The CDR3 sequence is 16 residues long. Germline lookup yields CDR1 MGHRA and CDR2 YSYEKL. The ends lost 5 bases at V and 4 bases at J; junction bases unmatched: 10.

This clonotype showed up just a few times. The rearrangement uses TRBV10-1 and TRBJ2-7; perhaps D is TRBD1 or TRBD2 (5 bases each). The CDR3 sequence is 14 residues long. V lost 7 bases to trimming and J lost 1 base, with 14 bases between them. Germline V lookup: CDR1 WNHNN, CDR2 SYGVQD (reference sequence). CDR3: CASTDRGRSYEQYF. In nucleotides, the CDR3 is TGCGCCAGCACTGACCGGGGCAGATCCTACGAGCAGTACTTC.